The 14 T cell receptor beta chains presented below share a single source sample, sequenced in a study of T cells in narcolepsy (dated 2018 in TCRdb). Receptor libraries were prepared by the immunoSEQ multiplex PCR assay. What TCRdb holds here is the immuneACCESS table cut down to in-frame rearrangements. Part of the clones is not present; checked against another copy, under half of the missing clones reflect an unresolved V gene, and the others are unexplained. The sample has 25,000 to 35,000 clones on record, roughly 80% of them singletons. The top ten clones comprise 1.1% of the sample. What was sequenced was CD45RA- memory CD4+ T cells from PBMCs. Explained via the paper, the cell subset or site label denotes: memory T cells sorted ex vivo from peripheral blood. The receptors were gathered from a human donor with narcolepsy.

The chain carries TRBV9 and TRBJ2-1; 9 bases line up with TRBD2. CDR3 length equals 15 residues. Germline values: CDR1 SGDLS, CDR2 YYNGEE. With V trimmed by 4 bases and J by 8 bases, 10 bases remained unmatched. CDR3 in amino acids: CASSPGGTSIHEQFF. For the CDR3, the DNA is TGTGCCAGCAGCCCTGGAGGGACTAGCATCCATGAGCAGTTCTTC.

The CDR3 protein is CASSLRGDYGYTF. In DNA form, the CDR3 reads TGTGCCAGTAGTCTCAGGGGTGACTATGGCTACACCTTC. J is TRBJ1-2 and V is TRBV19; tentatively, D is TRBD1 (6 bases). Trimming left V 5 bases short and J 3 bases short, with 10 bases between. CDR3 length: 13 amino acids. Germline CDR1 LNHDA, CDR2 SQIVND (reference sequence). Using reference TRBV19 and TRBJ1-2 for the parts outside the CDR3, the full variable domain is DGGITQSPKYLFRKEGQNVTLSCEQNLNHDAMYWYRQDPGQGLRLIYYSQIVNDFQKGDIAEGYSVSREKKESFPLTVTSAQKNPTAFYLCASSLRGDYGYTFGSGTRLTVV.

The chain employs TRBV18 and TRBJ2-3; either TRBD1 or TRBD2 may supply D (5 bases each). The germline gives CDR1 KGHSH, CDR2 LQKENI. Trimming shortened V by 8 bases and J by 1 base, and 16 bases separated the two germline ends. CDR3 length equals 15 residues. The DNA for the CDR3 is TGTGCCAGCACCAACACTAGGGGCGGCACAGATACGCAGTATTTT. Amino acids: CASTNTRGGTDTQYF.

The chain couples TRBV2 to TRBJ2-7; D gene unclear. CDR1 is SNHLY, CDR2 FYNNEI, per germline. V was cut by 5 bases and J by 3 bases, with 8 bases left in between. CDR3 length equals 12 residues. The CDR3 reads CASSLTVYEQYF. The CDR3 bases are TGTGCCAGCAGTCTGACGGTCTACGAGCAGTACTTC.

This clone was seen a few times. CDR3 DNA: TGTGCCAGCAGCTTTTCTGGAGCAGATACGCAGTATTTT. It encodes CASSFSGADTQYF. The V and J genes are TRBV11-1 and TRBJ2-3, with D hard to call. V lost 3 bases and J lost 4, with 8 bases in between. CDR3 length: 13 amino acids. CDR1 is SGHAT and CDR2 is FQDESV in the germline V gene (reference sequence).

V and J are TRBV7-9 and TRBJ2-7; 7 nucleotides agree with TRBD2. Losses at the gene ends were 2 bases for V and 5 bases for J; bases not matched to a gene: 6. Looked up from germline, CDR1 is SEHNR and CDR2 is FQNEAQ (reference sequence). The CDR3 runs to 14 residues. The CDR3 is CASSLLAGDNEQYF. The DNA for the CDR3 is TGTGCCAGCAGCTTACTCGCGGGAGATAACGAGCAGTACTTC.

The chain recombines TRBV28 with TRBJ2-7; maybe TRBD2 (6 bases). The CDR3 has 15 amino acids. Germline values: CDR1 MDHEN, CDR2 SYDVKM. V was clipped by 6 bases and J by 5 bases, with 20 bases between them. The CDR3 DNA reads TGTGCCAGCAGACCGCCCCGACCCACGGGGGACGAGCAGTACTTC. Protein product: CASRPPRPTGDEQYF.

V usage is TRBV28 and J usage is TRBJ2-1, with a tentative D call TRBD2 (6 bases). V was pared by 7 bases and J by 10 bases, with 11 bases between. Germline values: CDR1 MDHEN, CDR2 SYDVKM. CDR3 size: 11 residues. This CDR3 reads CASTVEGEQFF. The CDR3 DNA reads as TGTGCCAGCACCGTGGAGGGGGAGCAGTTCTTC.

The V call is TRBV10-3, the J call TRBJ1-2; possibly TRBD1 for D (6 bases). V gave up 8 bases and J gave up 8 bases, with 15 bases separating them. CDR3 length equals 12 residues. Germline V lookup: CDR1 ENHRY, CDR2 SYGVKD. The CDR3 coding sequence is TGTGCCATCGCCAGGGGTTTGGAAGGCTACACCTTC. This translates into CAIARGLEGYTF.

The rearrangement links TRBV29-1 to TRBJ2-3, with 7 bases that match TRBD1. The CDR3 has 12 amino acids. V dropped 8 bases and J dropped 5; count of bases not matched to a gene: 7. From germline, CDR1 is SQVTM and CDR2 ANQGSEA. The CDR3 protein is CSLKPGGDTQYF. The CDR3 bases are TGCAGCCTTAAGCCAGGGGGAGATACGCAGTATTTT.

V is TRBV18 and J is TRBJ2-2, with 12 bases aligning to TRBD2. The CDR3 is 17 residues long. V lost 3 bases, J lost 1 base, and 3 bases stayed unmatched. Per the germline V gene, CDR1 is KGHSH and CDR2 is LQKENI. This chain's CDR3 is CASSPRTSGMNTGELFF. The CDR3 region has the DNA TGTGCCAGCTCACCTCGGACTAGCGGGATGAACACCGGGGAGCTGTTTTTT.

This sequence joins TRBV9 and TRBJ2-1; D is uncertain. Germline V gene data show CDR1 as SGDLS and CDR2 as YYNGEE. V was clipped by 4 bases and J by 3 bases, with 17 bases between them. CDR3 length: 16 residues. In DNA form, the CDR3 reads TGTGCCAGCAGCCCCACCTCACGAGCTAGCTACAATGAGCAGTTCTTC. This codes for CASSPTSRASYNEQFF.

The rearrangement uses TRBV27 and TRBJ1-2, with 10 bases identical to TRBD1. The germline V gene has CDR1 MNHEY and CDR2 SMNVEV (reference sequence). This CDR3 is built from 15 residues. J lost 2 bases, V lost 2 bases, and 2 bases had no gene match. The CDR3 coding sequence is TGTGCCAGCAGTTTAACGGGACAGGGGAACTATGGCTACACCTTC. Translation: CASSLTGQGNYGYTF.

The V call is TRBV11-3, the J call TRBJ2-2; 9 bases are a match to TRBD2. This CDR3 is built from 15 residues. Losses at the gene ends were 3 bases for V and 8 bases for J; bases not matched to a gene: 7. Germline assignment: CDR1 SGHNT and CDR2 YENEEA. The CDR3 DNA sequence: TGTGCCAGCAGCTTCGTAGCGGGGGTTCATGGGGAGCTGTTTTTT. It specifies CASSFVAGVHGELFF.